A selection of T cell receptor beta chains follows, all from one sample in a study of blood T cells in healthy people across ages. TCRdb recomputed calls from the 5' RACE reads with MiXCR, one row per CDR3 protein. This table holds over 1.5 million distinct CDR3 sequences, about 50% found once. Input material: blood. Every receptor here comes from a woman in her 40s in good health. The CDR3 runs from the conserved cysteine through the conserved F or W. D genes are given only for firm matches. Clone size is not always given. Where it is, it says once, few, many or a class for expanded clones.

d_call,v_call,j_call,clone_size,cdr3_length,cdr3_aa,cdr3_nt
-,TRBV28,TRBJ1-2,few,15,CASSLPPGTMNGYTF,TGTGCCAGCAGTTTACCCCCAGGGACTATGAATGGCTACACCTTC
TRBD1,TRBV29-1,TRBJ2-1,-,14,CSALGGQAYNEQFF,TGCAGCGCGCTTGGCGGACAGGCCTACAATGAGCAGTTCTTC
-,TRBV6-2/TRBV6-3,TRBJ1-2,-,15,CASRPTGIRIHGYTF,TGTGCCAGCAGACCTACAGGGATTAGAATCCATGGCTACACCTTC
-,TRBV7-8,TRBJ1-4,-,17,CASSFLNTGNGDEKLFF,TGTGCCAGCAGCTTCTTAAACACCGGGAACGGGGATGAAAAACTGTTTTTT
-,TRBV12-3/TRBV12-4,TRBJ1-4,-,13,CASGEGMREKLFF,TGTGCCAGCGGAGAGGGAATGAGGGAAAAACTGTTTTTT
-,TRBV7-6,TRBJ2-3,once,15,CASSLEGGPTDTQYF,TGTGCCAGCAGCTTAGAAGGAGGACCCACAGATACGCAGTATTTT
-,TRBV7-2,TRBJ2-7,-,14,CASSRGGSWDEQYF,TGTGCCAGCTCGAGGGGCGGGTCGTGGGATGAGCAGTACTTC
-,TRBV4-2,TRBJ2-7,-,14,CASSQEQGFYEQYF,TGTGCCAGCAGCCAAGAGCAGGGGTTCTACGAGCAGTACTTC
TRBD1,TRBV12-3/TRBV12-4,TRBJ1-4,few,15,CASTRRGTGSEKLFF,TGTGCCAGCACCAGAAGAGGGACAGGGAGTGAAAAACTGTTTTTT
-,TRBV18,TRBJ2-5,few,13,CASSPREEETQYF,TGTGCCAGCTCACCCAGGGAAGAAGAGACCCAGTACTTC
-,TRBV12-3/TRBV12-4,TRBJ2-3,-,14,CASSPDYSTDTQYF,TGTGCCAGCAGTCCAGACTACAGCACAGATACGCAGTATTTT
-,TRBV20-1,TRBJ2-1,-,12,CSAKRVPGGQFF,TGCAGTGCTAAACGGGTCCCGGGTGGGCAGTTCTTC
-,TRBV4-3,TRBJ1-2,-,16,CASSQDRGYAPDGYTF,TGCGCCAGCAGCCAAGATCGGGGGTACGCTCCCGACGGCTACACCTTC
TRBD2,TRBV3-1,TRBJ2-5,-,16,CASSPWGSGDQETQYF,TGTGCCAGCAGCCCCTGGGGTAGCGGGGACCAAGAGACCCAGTACTTC
TRBD2,TRBV11-1,TRBJ2-1,-,15,CASSSGGISYNEQFF,TGTGCCAGCAGCTCCGGGGGGATCTCCTACAATGAGCAGTTCTTC
-,TRBV11-2,TRBJ2-7,-,12,CASSFARYEQYF,TGTGCCAGCAGCTTTGCAAGGTACGAGCAGTACTTC
TRBD2,TRBV7-2,TRBJ2-5,-,14,CASSVLAGGAMRYF,TGTGCCAGCAGCGTGTTAGCGGGGGGTGCTATGCGGTACTTC
TRBD1,TRBV4-1,TRBJ1-2,few,19,CASSPWRKDRGIANYGYTF,TGCGCCAGCAGCCCTTGGAGAAAGGACAGGGGGATAGCTAACTATGGCTACACCTTC
-,TRBV3-1,TRBJ2-7,-,15,CASSQPRGLSREQYF,TGTGCCAGCAGCCAGCCCAGGGGCCTTTCTCGCGAGCAGTACTTC
-,TRBV7-9,TRBJ2-1,-,15,CASSSPGGVHNEQFF,TGTGCCAGCAGCTCACCCGGAGGGGTACACAATGAGCAGTTCTTC
-,TRBV12-3/TRBV12-4,TRBJ2-5,once,15,CASSSRTTRRETQYF,TGTGCCAGCAGTTCACGGACAACTCGGAGAGAGACCCAGTACTTC
TRBD2,TRBV6-5,TRBJ2-5,-,17,CASSFGSSGGASETQYF,TGTGCCAGCAGTTTTGGTTCTAGCGGGGGGGCATCCGAGACCCAGTACTTC
-,TRBV4-1,TRBJ2-5,-,14,CASSQGLTAETQYF,TGCGCCAGCAGCCAAGGACTGACCGCAGAGACCCAGTACTTC
-,TRBV24-1,TRBJ2-6,once,15,CATSDRWAGTNVLTF,TGTGCCACCAGTGACAGGTGGGCTGGGACCAACGTCCTGACTTTC
-,TRBV20-1,TRBJ2-6,few,14,CSAGADSGANVLTF,TGCAGTGCTGGAGCGGATTCTGGGGCCAACGTCCTGACTTTC
TRBD2,TRBV7-2,TRBJ2-1,-,18,CASSLAELAGDPYNEQFF,TGTGCCAGCAGCTTAGCGGAGCTAGCGGGTGATCCCTACAATGAGCAGTTCTTC
-,TRBV2,TRBJ2-7,-,11,CASRAQAEQYF,TGTGCCAGCAGAGCACAAGCTGAGCAGTACTTC
-,TRBV10-3,TRBJ2-5,once,12,CAAKGGYDEQYF,TGTGCCGCCAAGGGGGGCTACGATGAGCAGTACTTC
-,TRBV29-1,TRBJ1-2,-,13,CSVEGPGSYGYTF,TGCAGCGTCGAGGGACCGGGGAGCTATGGCTACACCTTC
TRBD2,TRBV10-3,TRBJ2-7,-,16,CAISERTSGGAYEQYF,TGTGCCATCAGTGAGAGGACTAGCGGGGGGGCCTACGAGCAGTACTTC
TRBD1,TRBV7-9,TRBJ2-1,-,15,CASSKRQGPGDEQFF,TGTGCCAGCAGCAAACGACAGGGGCCCGGTGATGAGCAGTTCTTC
-,TRBV18,TRBJ1-2,-,16,CASSPLEGPHGYGYTF,TGTGCCAGCTCACCCCTCGAGGGGCCCCACGGCTATGGCTACACCTTC
TRBD1,TRBV28,TRBJ2-1,-,12,CAGQGWGNEQFF,TGTGCCGGACAGGGTTGGGGCAATGAGCAGTTCTTC
-,TRBV6-2/TRBV6-3,TRBJ1-1,-,11,CASGKDTEAFF,TGTGCCAGCGGCAAGGACACTGAAGCTTTCTTT
-,TRBV12-3/TRBV12-4,TRBJ2-7,few,13,CASSLTASPVQYF,TGTGCCAGCAGTTTAACGGCCTCTCCGGTGCAGTACTTC
TRBD2,TRBV6-2/TRBV6-3,TRBJ2-1,once,15,CASSYPSGGHNEQFF,TGTGCCAGCAGTTACCCGAGCGGGGGACACAATGAGCAGTTCTTC
TRBD1,TRBV20-1,TRBJ1-1,-,15,CSAKPTLDRITEAFF,TGCAGTGCTAAACCGACCCTGGACAGGATCACTGAAGCTTTCTTT
TRBD2,TRBV20-1,TRBJ2-5,-,15,CSARKSGDPKETQYF,TGCAGTGCTAGGAAGAGCGGGGACCCAAAAGAGACCCAGTACTTC
TRBD2,TRBV6-2/TRBV6-3,TRBJ2-3,-,13,CASSPTSLDTQYF,TGTGCCAGCAGTCCGACTAGCCTGGATACGCAGTATTTT
-,TRBV5-6,TRBJ2-7,-,14,CASSPTGTHYEQYF,TGTGCCAGCAGCCCGACCGGGACACACTACGAGCAGTACTTC
TRBD2,TRBV7-2,TRBJ2-5,once,16,CVSSFFSGGGQETQYF,TGTGTCAGCAGCTTTTTCAGCGGGGGCGGCCAAGAGACCCAGTACTTC
-,TRBV12-3/TRBV12-4,TRBJ2-6,few,18,CASSLALGSNSGANVLTF,TGTGCCAGCAGTTTAGCGCTCGGTTCTAATTCTGGGGCCAACGTCCTGACTTTC
TRBD1,TRBV9,TRBJ1-2,-,15,CASSAPGQGLYGYTF,TGTGCCAGCAGCGCCCCGGGACAGGGGCTCTATGGCTACACCTTC
TRBD1,TRBV20-1,TRBJ2-7,-,13,CSARTPRGPEQYF,TGCAGTGCTAGAACCCCCAGGGGGCCCGAGCAGTACTTC
-,TRBV27,TRBJ2-5,-,14,CASGGEGGEETQYF,TGTGCCAGCGGCGGAGAGGGGGGAGAAGAGACCCAGTACTTC
TRBD2,TRBV6-2/TRBV6-3,TRBJ2-1,few,15,CASSYGAGGRNEQFF,TGTGCCAGCAGTTACGGTGCGGGGGGGCGCAATGAGCAGTTCTTC
TRBD2,TRBV5-1,TRBJ2-3,once,18,CASSFRLAPTSSTDTQYF,TGCGCCAGCAGCTTTAGACTAGCGCCAACCTCTAGCACAGATACGCAGTATTTT
TRBD1,TRBV20-1,TRBJ1-1,-,15,CSAREQGATDTEAFF,TGCAGTGCTAGAGAACAGGGGGCGACGGACACTGAAGCTTTCTTT
-,TRBV6-2/TRBV6-3,TRBJ2-7,few,13,CASMRTGSYEQYF,TGTGCCAGCATGCGAACAGGGAGTTACGAGCAGTACTTC
-,TRBV7-9,TRBJ1-2,-,15,CASSQPNTGPYGYTF,TGTGCCAGCAGCCAACCCAATACAGGGCCCTATGGCTACACCTTC
TRBD1,TRBV15,TRBJ2-5,-,16,CATSRDRDSIKETQYF,TGTGCCACCAGCCGAGACCGGGACAGCATTAAAGAGACCCAGTACTTC